The rows below give T cell receptor beta chains drawn from one sample of a study of neurological immune-mediated disorders. TCRdb re-called the 5' RACE reads through MiXCR, storing one row per CDR3 protein. The sample has 25,000 to 30,000 distinct CDR3 sequences, around a quarter seen once. The sequenced material came from CD4+ T cells from blood. The source of these receptors is a man aged 45-60 years with HTLV-1-associated myelopathy (HAM/TSP). Each CDR3 is given with its conserved first and last residue.

V gene,CDR3 protein
TRBV5-8,CASSLARGTEQYF
TRBV5-1,CASSLGQGFQFF
TRBV20-1,CSARARRQGARGTDTQYF
TRBV10-3,CAISPGLAGGPNEQFF
TRBV15,CATRQGRGGTEAFF
TRBV12-5,CASTQGTGSSNEQFF
TRBV20-1,CSARDPTDTQYF
TRBV6-6,CASSPRTGYSEQFF
TRBV14,CASSPTSYEQYF
TRBV29-1,CSVKQGSGTNVLTF
TRBV20-1,CSATRGLETQYF
TRBV29-1,CSVSRDYGYTF
TRBV5-1,CASSPGEGANEKLFF
TRBV20-1,CSARDPGAHTDTQYF
TRBV27,CASSSNEKLFF
TRBV5-1,CASSSTGTILGNEQFF
TRBV7-7,CASSFSAGGTDNEQFF
TRBV7-2,CASSLATLSRETQYF
TRBV4-1,CASSYGGTEAFF
TRBV5-1,CASSLGDYSPLHF
TRBV27,CASSLRVLIDGGTEAFF
TRBV5-1,CASNQGSGLAGEDEQFF
TRBV3-1,CASSQDQRWGQGTFEQYF
TRBV4-2,CASSQADYGETQYF
TRBV5-1,CASSLLRDLEDTQYF
TRBV5-6,CASRGVANEQYF
TRBV12-3/TRBV12-4,CASSGGLAANSRSYNEQFF